A single sample gave rise to the 14 T cell receptor beta chains below, sequenced in a study of T cell clones after liver transplantation. Clones were read by immunoSEQ multiplex PCR, and TCRdb kept only the in-frame ones, dropping some. The sample holds 55,000 to 75,000 clones, 70% to 80% seen once. Sequenced material: CD4+ T cells from blood, taken at the approximately 16-month timepoint. The receptor set was obtained from a human patient who received a liver transplant. Some T cells may have originated in the graft donor.

This clone was picked up one time. This chain connects TRBV18 to TRBJ2-3; D might be TRBD2 (5 bases). Germline V lookup: CDR1 KGHSH, CDR2 LQKENI. The ends were cut back, 3 bases at V and 2 bases at J, with 12 bases in the middle. This CDR3 comprises 15 residues. CDR3 amino acids: CASSPRFRDTDTQYF. The CDR3 DNA reads TGTGCCAGCTCACCTAGGTTTCGGGACACAGATACGCAGTATTTT.

The chain joins TRBV11-3 to TRBJ2-1; D perhaps matches TRBD2 (6 bases). The CDR3 extends over 14 amino acids. Germline V gives CDR1 SGHNT, CDR2 YENEEA. V was clipped by 7 bases and J by 5 bases, with 15 bases between them. CDR3 DNA: TGTGCCAGCACCCACGCCCGGGGGAACAATGAGCAGTTCTTC. Protein: CASTHARGNNEQFF.

This chain's CDR3 is CAWSVQYDQPQHF. The CDR3 nucleotides read TGTGCCTGGAGTGTACAGTATGATCAGCCCCAGCATTTT. V and J are TRBV30 and TRBJ1-5; no definite D call. V was clipped by 0 bases and J by 5 bases, with 8 bases between them. There are 13 residues in the CDR3. Germline CDR1 reads GTSNPN; CDR2 reads SVGIG (reference sequence).

This chain connects TRBV18 to TRBJ1-2; no clear D. Germline lookup yields CDR1 KGHSH and CDR2 LQKENI. V was pared by 1 base and J by 4 bases, with 13 bases between. CDR3 size: 15 residues. The CDR3 reads CASSPRMEHSYGYTF. The CDR3 coding sequence is TGTGCCAGCTCACCACGGATGGAGCACAGCTATGGCTACACCTTC.

The DNA for the CDR3 is TGTGCCAGCAGCTTTAGGCGGGGGGGCTACGAGCAGTACTTC. It codes for CASSFRRGGYEQYF. The V and J genes are TRBV5-6 and TRBJ2-7; 9 nucleotides match TRBD2. The CDR3 length is 14 residues. Per the germline V gene, CDR1 is SGHDT and CDR2 is YYEEEE. V lost 2 bases, J lost 3 bases, and 3 bases stayed unmatched. Full variable domain (missing parts from reference TRBV5-6 and TRBJ2-7): DAGVTQSPTHLIKTRGQQVTLRCSPKSGHDTVSWYQQALGQGPQFIFQYYEEEERQRGNFPDRFSGHQFPNYSSELNVNALLLGDSALYLCASSFRRGGYEQYFGPGTRLTVT.

The chain uses TRBV6-5 and TRBJ2-7; 7 nucleotides match TRBD2. The CDR3 has 13 amino acids. V shed 4 bases and J 3 bases; nucleotides not matched to a gene: 3. Germline CDR1 reads MNHEY; CDR2 reads SVGAGI. The CDR3 sequence is CASSWTSFYEQYV. For the CDR3, the DNA is TGTGCCAGCAGTTGGACTAGTTTCTACGAGCAGTACGTC.

This clone has a handful of counts. The chain has TRBV7-9 and TRBJ2-7; TRBD1 matches at 8 bases. Looked up from germline, CDR1 is SEHNR and CDR2 is FQNEAQ (reference sequence). The V and J ends lost 1 base and 4 bases, in that order; junction bases with no gene match: 0. CDR3 length equals 13 residues. The chain's CDR3 is CASSLDRGYEQYF. The CDR3 DNA reads as TGTGCCAGCAGCTTAGACAGGGGGTACGAGCAGTACTTC. Supplemented by reference TRBV7-9 and TRBJ2-7, the full variable domain reads DTGVSQNPRHKITKRGQNVTFRCDPISEHNRLYWYRQTLGQGPEFLTYFQNEAQLEKSRLLSDRFSAERPKGSFSTLEIQRTEQGDSAMYLCASSLDRGYEQYFGPGTRLTVT.

The chain recombines TRBV18 with TRBJ1-1; tentative D call: TRBD1 (6 bases). In germline, CDR1 is KGHSH, CDR2 LQKENI. The CDR3 has 15 residues. With 3 bases removed from V and 0 bases from J, the gap between germline ends came to 11 bases. CDR3 loop: CASSPDSELNTEAFF. CDR3 nucleotide sequence: TGTGCCAGCTCACCGGACAGCGAGCTGAACACTGAAGCTTTCTTT.

This rearrangement joins TRBV1 to TRBJ2-3; the table's D call, TRBD2, has no DNA check behind it. TRBV1 is marked as a pseudogene. The CDR3 has 19 amino acids. CDR3 sequence: CTSSQDRNSGGAGTDTQYF. The CDR3 coding sequence is TGCACCAGCAGCCAAGATAGGAATAGCGGGGGGGCTGGTACAGATACGCAGTATTTT.

The J gene is TRBJ2-1, the V gene TRBV6-6, with 11 bases identical to TRBD2. V dropped 2 bases and J dropped 10; count of bases not matched to a gene: 10. From germline, CDR1 is MNHNY and CDR2 SVGAGI (reference sequence). There are 16 residues in the CDR3. CDR3 bases: TGTGCCAGCAGTTACCAATTAGCGGGGGGGCCTCGGGAGCAGTTCTTC. Protein sequence: CASSYQLAGGPREQFF.

This chain connects TRBV11-3 to TRBJ1-3, with no clear D. The length of the CDR3 is 15 residues. V gave up 5 bases and J gave up 0 bases, with 11 bases separating them. The germline V gene encodes CDR1 SGHNT and CDR2 YENEEA. CDR3 nucleotides: TGTGCCAGCAGCATGGGATCGGTCTCTGGAAACACCATATATTTT. This gives the protein CASSMGSVSGNTIYF.

Notes on this clone: The missing conserved phenylalanine or tryptophan at the end of this CDR3 makes a read error likely. This chain joins TRBV7-9 and TRBJ2-7, with a weak D call TRBD1 (7 bases). The V and J ends lost 2 bases and 7 bases respectively, with 15 bases between them. The germline CDR1 and CDR2 sequences are SEHNR and FQNEAQ (reference sequence). The CDR3 extends over 14 amino acids. CDR3 in amino acids: CASSLSLAGGEQYG. The CDR3 DNA reads as TGTGCCAGCAGCTTATCCCTGGCAGGGGGGGAGCAGTACGGC.

The CDR3 region is CASREGSTNEKLFF. The CDR3 nucleotides read TGTGCCAGCAGAGAGGGCTCAACTAATGAAAAACTGTTTTTT. The chain employs TRBV28 and TRBJ1-4; D gene unclear. The V end lost 6 bases, the J end lost 0 bases, and 8 bases lay between the germline ends. Germline CDR1 and CDR2: MDHEN and SYDVKM. This CDR3 is built from 14 residues.

The genes are TRBV2 and TRBJ2-3; TRBD2 aligns across 10 bases. The CDR3 sequence is 17 residues long. Looked up from germline, CDR1 is SNHLY and CDR2 is FYNNEI. V was clipped by 5 bases and J by 0 bases; unmatched bases: 8. The CDR3 DNA follows: TGTGCCAGCAGTACCGTAGCGGGGGGACCTAGCACAGATACGCAGTATTTT. It translates to CASSTVAGGPSTDTQYF.